The 8 T cell receptor beta chains reported below all come from one sample, sequenced in a study of cytomegalovirus exposure and HLA in healthy donors. Amplification used 60 Vbeta primers and 13 Jbeta primers. Profiling relied on immunoSEQ multiplex PCR, and the TCRdb table lists in-frame clones only, not all of them. The data show some 200,000 clones, roughly 80% seen once. The specimen sequenced was PBMCs. The receptors originated from a girl aged 10-17 years in good health and CMV-seronegative.

This CDR3 reads CASSDSLSYNEQFF. CDR3 DNA: TGTGCCAGCTCAGACAGTCTCTCCTACAATGAGCAGTTCTTC. The chain is built from TRBV19 and TRBJ2-1; tentative D call: TRBD1 (5 bases). The germline V gene encodes CDR1 LNHDA and CDR2 SQIVND (reference sequence). With 9 bases removed from V and 0 bases from J, the gap between germline ends came to 12 bases. This CDR3 has 14 amino acids.

This clone was seen just once. The J gene is TRBJ2-1, the V gene TRBV2, with 15 bases matching TRBD2. Germline assignment: CDR1 SNHLY and CDR2 FYNNEI. The junction had 5 bases not matched to a gene; V was cut back by 5 bases and J by 15 bases. This CDR3 is 13 amino acids long. CDR3 amino acids: CASSPGLAGGWFF. In DNA, the CDR3 is TGTGCCAGCAGTCCGGGACTAGCGGGAGGTTGGTTCTTC.

The chain is built from TRBV27 and TRBJ2-7, with a possible D match to TRBD1 (5 bases). In germline, CDR1 is MNHEY, CDR2 SMNVEV (reference sequence). The CDR3 is made up of 14 amino acids. V lost 2 bases to trimming and J lost 0 bases, with 8 bases between them. DNA of the CDR3: TGTGCCAGCAGTTTAGGGGCCATCTCCTACGAGCAGTACTTC. Protein sequence: CASSLGAISYEQYF.

This clone showed up just a few times. This chain links TRBV6-1 with TRBJ1-1; a weak D match, TRBD1 (6 bases). Germline V gene data show CDR1 as MNHNS and CDR2 as SASEGT. The length of the CDR3 is 21 residues. Trimming left V 1 base short and J 6 bases short, with 33 bases between. CDR3 region: CASSEGGVGRTDRGRSAEAFF. Here the CDR3 DNA reads TGTGCCAGCAGTGAAGGAGGTGTCGGGAGGACAGACAGAGGTCGTAGCGCTGAAGCTTTCTTT.

This clone was detected a few times. The chain links TRBV2 to TRBJ2-7, with D tentatively TRBD1 (6 bases). Germline V gene sequence: CDR1 SNHLY, CDR2 FYNNEI. The CDR3 runs to 17 residues. V lost 0 bases and J 1 base, leaving 16 bases between the germline ends. The CDR3 loop is CASSEALFGGKSYEQYF. The CDR3 region has the DNA TGTGCCAGCAGTGAAGCGCTGTTTGGGGGCAAGTCCTACGAGCAGTACTTC. Looking up the rest from reference TRBV2 and TRBJ2-7 gives the full variable domain: EPEVTQTPSHQVTQMGQEVILRCVPISNHLYFYWYRQILGQKVEFLVSFYNNEISEKSEIFDDQFSVERPDGSNFTLKIRSTKLEDSAMYFCASSEALFGGKSYEQYFGPGTRLTVT.

This chain uses TRBV7-2 with TRBJ2-5; 10 bases are shared with TRBD1. Looked up from germline, CDR1 is SGHTA and CDR2 is FQGNSA. The junction had 4 bases not matched to a gene; V was cut back by 4 bases and J by 5 bases. This CDR3 comprises 14 residues. The CDR3 DNA reads TGTGCCAGCAGCTGGGACAGGGGCGGGGAGACCCAGTACTTC. Residues: CASSWDRGGETQYF.

This clone was seen a handful of times. This chain joins TRBV7-9 and TRBJ1-1; D remains ambiguous. The germline gives CDR1 SEHNR, CDR2 FQNEAQ (reference sequence). The length of the CDR3 is 13 residues. With 5 bases removed from V and 4 bases from J, the gap between germline ends came to 11 bases. The CDR3 here is CASSPRLSTEAFF. The CDR3, as DNA: TGTGCCAGCAGCCCCAGACTGAGCACTGAAGCTTTCTTT.

The chain carries TRBV12-5 and TRBJ2-3; TRBD2 is a possible D gene (5 bases). Trimming took off 5 bases at V and 2 bases at J, with 17 bases between the two ends. The CDR3 has 16 residues. Germline lookup yields CDR1 LGHNT and CDR2 FRNRAP. DNA of the CDR3: TGTGCTAGTGGTCCGGCCCCGGGAACATCCACAGATACGCAGTATTTT. Protein sequence: CASGPAPGTSTDTQYF.